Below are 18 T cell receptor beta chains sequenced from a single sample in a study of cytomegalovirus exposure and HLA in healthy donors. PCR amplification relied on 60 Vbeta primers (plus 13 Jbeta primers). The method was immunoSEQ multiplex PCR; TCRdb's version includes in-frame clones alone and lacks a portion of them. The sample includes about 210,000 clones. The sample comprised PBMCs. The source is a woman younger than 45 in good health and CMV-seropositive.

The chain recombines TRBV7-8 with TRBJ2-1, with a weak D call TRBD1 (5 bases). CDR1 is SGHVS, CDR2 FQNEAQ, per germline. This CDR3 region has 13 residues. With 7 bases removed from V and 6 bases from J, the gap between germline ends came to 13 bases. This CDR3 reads CASTGSRVNEQFF. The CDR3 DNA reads TGTGCCAGCACAGGGTCTCGCGTCAATGAGCAGTTCTTC.

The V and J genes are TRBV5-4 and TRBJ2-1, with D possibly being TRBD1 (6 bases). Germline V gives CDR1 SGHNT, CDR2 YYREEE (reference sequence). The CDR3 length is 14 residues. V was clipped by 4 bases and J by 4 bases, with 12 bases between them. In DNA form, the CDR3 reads TGTGCCAGCAGCGTCGGGACAACTTACAATGAGCAGTTCTTC. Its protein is CASSVGTTYNEQFF. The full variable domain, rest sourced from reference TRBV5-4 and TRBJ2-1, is ETGVTQSPTHLIKTRGQQVTLRCSSQSGHNTVSWYQQALGQGPQFIFQYYREEENGRGNFPPRFSGLQFPNYSSELNVNALELDDSALYLCASSVGTTYNEQFFGPGTRLTVL.

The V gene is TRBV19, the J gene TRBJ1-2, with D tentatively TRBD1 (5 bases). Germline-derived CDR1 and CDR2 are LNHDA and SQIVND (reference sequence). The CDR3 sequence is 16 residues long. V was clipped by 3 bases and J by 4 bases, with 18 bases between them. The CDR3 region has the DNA TGTGCCAGTAGTATCGTGGGGGGGACGGCGAGCTATGGCTACACCTTC. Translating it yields CASSIVGGTASYGYTF.

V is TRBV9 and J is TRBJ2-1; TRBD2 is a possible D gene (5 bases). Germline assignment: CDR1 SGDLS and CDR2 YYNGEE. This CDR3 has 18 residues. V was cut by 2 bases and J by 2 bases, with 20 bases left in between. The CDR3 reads CASSVWGDGLGAYNEQFF. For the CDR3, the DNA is TGTGCCAGCAGCGTTTGGGGAGACGGGTTGGGAGCCTACAATGAGCAGTTCTTC.

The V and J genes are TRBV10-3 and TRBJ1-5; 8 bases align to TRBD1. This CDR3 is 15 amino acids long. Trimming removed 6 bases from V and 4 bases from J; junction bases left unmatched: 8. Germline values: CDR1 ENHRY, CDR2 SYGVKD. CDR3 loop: CAIREGTGANQPQHF. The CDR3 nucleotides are TGTGCCATCAGGGAGGGGACAGGTGCTAATCAGCCCCAGCATTTT.

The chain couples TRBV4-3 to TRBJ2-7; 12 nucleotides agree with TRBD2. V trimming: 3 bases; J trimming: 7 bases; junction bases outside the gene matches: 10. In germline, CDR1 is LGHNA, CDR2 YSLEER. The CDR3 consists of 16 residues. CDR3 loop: CASSQRTSGEIREQYF. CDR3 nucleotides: TGCGCCAGCAGCCAGAGGACTAGCGGGGAGATCAGGGAGCAGTACTTC.

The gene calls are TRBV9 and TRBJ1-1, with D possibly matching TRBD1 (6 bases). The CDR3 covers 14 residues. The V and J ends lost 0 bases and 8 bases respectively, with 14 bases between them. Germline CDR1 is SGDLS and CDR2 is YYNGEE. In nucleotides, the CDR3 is TGTGCCAGCAGCGTAGCCGGGGGGCAGGGCGAAGCTTTCTTT. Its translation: CASSVAGGQGEAFF.

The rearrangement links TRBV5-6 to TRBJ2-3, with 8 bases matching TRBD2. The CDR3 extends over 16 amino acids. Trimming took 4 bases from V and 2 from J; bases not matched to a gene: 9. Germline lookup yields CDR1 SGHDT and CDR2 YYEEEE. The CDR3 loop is CASSPLRGGYTDTQYF. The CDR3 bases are TGTGCCAGCAGCCCCCTTCGGGGGGGGTACACAGATACGCAGTATTTT.

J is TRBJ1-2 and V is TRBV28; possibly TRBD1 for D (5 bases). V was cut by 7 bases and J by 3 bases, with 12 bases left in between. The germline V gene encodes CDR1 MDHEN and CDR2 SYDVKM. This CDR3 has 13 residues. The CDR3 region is CASTRGKDYGYTF. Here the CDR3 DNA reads TGTGCCAGCACTAGGGGAAAAGACTATGGCTACACCTTC.

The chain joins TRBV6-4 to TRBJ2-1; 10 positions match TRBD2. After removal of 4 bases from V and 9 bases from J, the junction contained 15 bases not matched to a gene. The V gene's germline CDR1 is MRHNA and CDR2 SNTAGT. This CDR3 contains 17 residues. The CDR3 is CASSVRALAGGTGEQFF. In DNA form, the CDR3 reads TGTGCCAGCAGTGTTAGGGCCTTAGCGGGGGGCACCGGTGAGCAGTTCTTC.

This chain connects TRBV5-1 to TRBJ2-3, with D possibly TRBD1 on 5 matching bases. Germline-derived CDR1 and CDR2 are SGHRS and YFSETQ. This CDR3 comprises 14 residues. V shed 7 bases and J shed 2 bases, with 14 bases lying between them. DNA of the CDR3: TGCGCCAGCCGACCCAGGGCGCCCACAGATACGCAGTATTTT. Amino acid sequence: CASRPRAPTDTQYF.

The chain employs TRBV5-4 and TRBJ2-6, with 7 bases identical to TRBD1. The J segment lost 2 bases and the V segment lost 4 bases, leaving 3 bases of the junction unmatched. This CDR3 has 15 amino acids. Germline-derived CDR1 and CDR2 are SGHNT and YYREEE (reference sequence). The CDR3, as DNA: TGTGCCAGCAGCATCGACAGGGCTGGGGCCAACGTCCTGACTTTC. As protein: CASSIDRAGANVLTF.

In DNA, the CDR3 is TGTGCCAGCAGGGGGGACAGTAGCAATCAGCCCCAGCATTTT. It yields the protein CASRGDSSNQPQHF. The V and J genes are TRBV2 and TRBJ1-5; 7 bases line up with TRBD1. After removal of 6 bases from V and 0 bases from J, the junction contained 2 bases not matched to a gene. Germline lookup yields CDR1 SNHLY and CDR2 FYNNEI. The length of the CDR3 is 14 residues.

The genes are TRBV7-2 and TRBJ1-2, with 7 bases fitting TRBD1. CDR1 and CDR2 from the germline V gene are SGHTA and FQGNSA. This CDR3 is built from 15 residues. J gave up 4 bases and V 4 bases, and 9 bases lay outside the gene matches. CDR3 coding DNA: TGTGCCAGCAGCTCTAGACAGGGCTCCTTCTATGGCTACACCTTC. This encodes CASSSRQGSFYGYTF.

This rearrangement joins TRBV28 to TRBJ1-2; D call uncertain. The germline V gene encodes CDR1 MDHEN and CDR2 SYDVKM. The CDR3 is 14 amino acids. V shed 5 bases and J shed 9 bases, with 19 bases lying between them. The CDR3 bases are TGTGCCAGCAGTCCCTCTGAAGTATCTATAAGCTACACCTTC. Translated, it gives CASSPSEVSISYTF.

In nucleotides, the CDR3 is TGTGCCAGCAGCTTAAGACAGGGGGGGGCAACTAATGAAAAACTGTTTTTT. Translated, it gives CASSLRQGGATNEKLFF. The gene calls are TRBV7-6 and TRBJ1-4; 9 bases map to TRBD1. With 2 bases clipped from V and 0 bases from J, the junction kept 4 bases outside the gene matches. CDR3 length equals 17 residues. Germline CDR1 is SGHVS and CDR2 is FNYEAQ.

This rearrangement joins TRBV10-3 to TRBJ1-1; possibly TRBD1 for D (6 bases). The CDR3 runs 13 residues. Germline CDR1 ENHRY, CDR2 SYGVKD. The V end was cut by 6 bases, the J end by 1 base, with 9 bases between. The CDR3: CAISLGGNTEAFF. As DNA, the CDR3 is TGTGCCATCAGCCTAGGGGGGAACACTGAAGCTTTCTTT.

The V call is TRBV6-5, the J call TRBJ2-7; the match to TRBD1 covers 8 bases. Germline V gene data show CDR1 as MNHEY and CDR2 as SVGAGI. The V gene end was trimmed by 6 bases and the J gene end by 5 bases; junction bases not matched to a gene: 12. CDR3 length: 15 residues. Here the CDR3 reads CASSDTGTGLHEQYF. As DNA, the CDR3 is TGTGCCAGCAGCGACACCGGGACAGGTCTCCACGAGCAGTACTTC.